The present TCR beta chain was sequenced within a study of OX40 agonist ivuxolimab in advanced cancers. Looking at the study overall: Patients enrolled in dose escalation were diagnosed with hepatocellular carcinoma, melanoma, renal cell or head and neck cancer. It was permissible to have had prior anti-PD-1, anti-PD-L1 or anti-CTLA-4 therapy, and less than 45% had some.

The CDR3 extends over 18 amino acids. CDR1 PRHDT and CDR2 FYEKMQ come from the germline V gene (reference sequence). Trimming took 0 bases from V and 0 from J; bases not matched to a gene: 7. Study conclusions and caveats: The expanded peripheral T cells' antigen specificity was not determined.

Generated by immunoSEQ multiplex PCR, the TCRdb table keeps only in-frame clones and is missing some. Of 87,000 or so clones detected, approximately 87% appear once; the ten largest clones hold around 1.6%. Systemic immunosuppression or a history of autoimmune disease excluded patients. For this clone: No antigen is known for it.

The clonotype comes from an adult with an advanced solid tumor such as melanoma, head and neck, liver or kidney cancer. The chain couples TRBV13 to TRBJ2-7, with TRBD2 matching over 11 bases. The source was CD4+ or CD8+ T cells sorted from blood, collected in a trial of the OX40 agonist ivuxolimab. The CDR3 DNA follows: TGTGCCAGCAGCTTAGGGACTAGCGGGGAGGCGAGCTCCTACGAGCAGTACTTC. It is translated as CASSLGTSGEASSYEQYF.